What follows are 15 T cell receptor beta chains derived from one specimen sequenced in a study of blood T cell repertoires in COVID-19. TCRdb's table, derived via immunoSEQ multiplex PCR, lists solely in-frame clones and lacks some. The sample has about 280,000 clones; 65% to 90% are singletons. Input material: peripheral blood. The receptor source for this set is a human donor in a cohort sampled during active COVID-19.

The J gene is TRBJ2-1, the V gene TRBV4-2, with 10 bases fitting TRBD2. V dropped 3 bases and J dropped 5; count of bases not matched to a gene: 7. Germline V CDR1 and CDR2: LGHNA, YNFKEQ. CDR3 length equals 16 residues. The CDR3 region is CASSQLGLAADNEQFF. In nucleotides, the CDR3 is TGTGCCAGCAGCCAGCTAGGACTAGCGGCCGACAATGAGCAGTTCTTC.

The CDR3 region has the DNA TGTGCCAGCAGCTTAAGGGGAAATGAGCAGTTCTTC. Encoded protein: CASSLRGNEQFF. The V call is TRBV7-7, the J call TRBJ2-1; TRBD1 might be the D (5 bases). This CDR3 is 12 amino acids long. Germline CDR1 is SSHAT and CDR2 is FNYEAQ (reference sequence). V lost 2 bases and J lost 7, with 6 bases in between.

This clone was counted ten times or more. The chain employs TRBV15 and TRBJ2-5; D is possibly TRBD1 (6 bases). Per germline, CDR1 LNHNV and CDR2 YYDKDF (reference sequence). The ends were cut back, 0 bases at V and 9 bases at J, with 8 bases in the middle. The CDR3 totals 12 residues. The CDR3: CATSRETGPQYF. The CDR3 DNA is TGTGCCACCAGCAGAGAAACAGGGCCCCAGTACTTC.

This clone was detected ten times or more. V and J are TRBV27 and TRBJ2-7, with D perhaps TRBD2 (6 bases). The V end lost 2 bases, the J end lost 0 bases, and 14 bases lay between the germline ends. The CDR3 loop spans 16 amino acids. CDR1 and CDR2 (germline): MNHEY, SMNVEV (reference sequence). The CDR3 spells CASSLSGLAPSYEQYF. The CDR3 DNA follows: TGTGCCAGCAGTTTAAGCGGCCTAGCGCCCTCCTACGAGCAGTACTTC.

This chain joins TRBV6-4 and TRBJ1-5; D is undetermined. V shed 8 bases and J shed 0 bases, with 17 bases lying between them. Looked up from germline, CDR1 is MRHNA and CDR2 is SNTAGT. The CDR3 is 16 residues long. The CDR3 loop reads CASEVREQYSNQPQHF. CDR3 DNA sequence: TGTGCCAGCGAAGTGAGGGAACAATATAGCAATCAGCCCCAGCATTTT.

V is TRBV5-4 and J is TRBJ2-1, with D maybe TRBD2 (6 bases). Germline CDR1 and CDR2: SGHNT and YYREEE (reference sequence). The V end lost 0 bases, the J end lost 3 bases, and 16 bases lay between the germline ends. There are 17 residues in the CDR3. As DNA, the CDR3 is TGTGCCAGCAGCTTGGTTGGGCGCGGGACTGGCTACAATGAGCAGTTCTTC. Amino acid sequence: CASSLVGRGTGYNEQFF.

The chain joins TRBV6-1 to TRBJ2-6; 7 positions match TRBD1. The junction had 1 base not matched to a gene; V was cut back by 2 bases and J by 0 bases. The germline gives CDR1 MNHNS, CDR2 SASEGT. The CDR3 covers 16 residues. The CDR3 sequence is CASSEHRGSGANVLTF. CDR3 sequence (DNA): TGTGCCAGCAGTGAACACAGGGGCTCTGGGGCCAACGTCCTGACTTTC.

This chain connects TRBV18 to TRBJ1-1; no reliable D call. The germline V gene has CDR1 KGHSH and CDR2 LQKENI. The V and J ends lost 3 bases and 4 bases respectively, with 18 bases between them. There are 16 residues in the CDR3. The DNA for the CDR3 is TGTGCCAGCTCACCCATACTTCAGAGGGCGAGCACTGAAGCTTTCTTT. Its protein is CASSPILQRASTEAFF. The full variable domain, with the rest looked up from reference TRBV18 and TRBJ1-1, is NAGVMQNPRHLVRRRGQEARLRCSPMKGHSHVYWYRQLPEEGLKFMVYLQKENIIDESGMPKERFSAEFPKEGPSILRIQQVVRGDSAAYFCASSPILQRASTEAFFGQGTRLTVV.

V gene TRBV7-9 combines with J gene TRBJ1-1, with D unclear. CDR1 is SEHNR, CDR2 FQNEAQ, per germline (reference sequence). V was trimmed by 5 bases and J by 0 bases, leaving 19 bases between them. The CDR3 has 17 residues. CDR3 amino acids: CASSPTVGAPMNTEAFF. In DNA form, the CDR3 reads TGTGCCAGCAGCCCCACGGTGGGCGCCCCTATGAACACTGAAGCTTTCTTT.

The chain links TRBV5-8 to TRBJ1-2; D ambiguous. The germline V gene has CDR1 SGHTS and CDR2 YDEGEE. The V and J ends lost 6 bases and 5 bases respectively, with 17 bases between them. This CDR3 is built from 14 residues. In DNA form, the CDR3 reads TGTGCCAGCACCTCAACCGGTGGTAGATATGGCTACACCTTC. Translation gives CASTSTGGRYGYTF.

V gene TRBV4-3 combines with J gene TRBJ2-6, with a possible D match to TRBD2 (5 bases). CDR1 is LGHNA and CDR2 is YSLEER in the germline V gene. Trimming left V 2 bases short and J 4 bases short, with 6 bases between. The CDR3 consists of 14 residues. The CDR3 nucleotides read TGCGCCAGCAGCCAATCGGGGGGGGCCAACGTCCTGACTTTC. Protein product: CASSQSGGANVLTF.

The J gene is TRBJ2-1, the V gene TRBV28; D gene uncertain. Trimming removed 3 bases at V and 5 bases at J, with 11 bases between. The length of the CDR3 is 14 residues. CDR1 is MDHEN, CDR2 SYDVKM, per germline. The CDR3 DNA is TGTGCCAGCAGTTTCCTTCCGACTCACAATGAGCAGTTCTTC. Amino acids: CASSFLPTHNEQFF.

This chain connects TRBV6-5 to TRBJ2-7; 13 bases are a match to TRBD2. The V gene end was trimmed by 6 bases and the J gene end by 2 bases; junction bases not matched to a gene: 4. Germline assignment: CDR1 MNHEY and CDR2 SVGAGI. There are 15 residues in the CDR3. This CDR3 is CASSRGLAGAYEQYF. In nucleotides, the CDR3 is TGTGCCAGCAGCCGTGGACTAGCGGGAGCCTACGAGCAGTACTTC.

The chain recombines TRBV28 with TRBJ2-3, with 9 bases that match TRBD2. The CDR3 contains 17 residues. CDR1 is MDHEN, CDR2 SYDVKM, per germline. The CDR3 sequence: CGVTPPWAGGPADTQYF. The DNA of the CDR3 is TGTGGGGTTACACCCCCGTGGGCGGGAGGGCCCGCAGATACGCAGTATTTT.

V gene TRBV5-1 combines with J gene TRBJ2-6, with D possibly TRBD2 on 6 matching bases. V was shortened by 4 bases and J by 0 bases, with 17 bases between the two germline ends. The CDR3 length is 18 residues. The germline V gene encodes CDR1 SGHRS and CDR2 YFSETQ. CDR3 amino acids: CASSGLTATGSGANVLTF. The CDR3 nucleotides read TGCGCCAGCAGCGGACTAACAGCTACCGGCTCTGGGGCCAACGTCCTGACTTTC.